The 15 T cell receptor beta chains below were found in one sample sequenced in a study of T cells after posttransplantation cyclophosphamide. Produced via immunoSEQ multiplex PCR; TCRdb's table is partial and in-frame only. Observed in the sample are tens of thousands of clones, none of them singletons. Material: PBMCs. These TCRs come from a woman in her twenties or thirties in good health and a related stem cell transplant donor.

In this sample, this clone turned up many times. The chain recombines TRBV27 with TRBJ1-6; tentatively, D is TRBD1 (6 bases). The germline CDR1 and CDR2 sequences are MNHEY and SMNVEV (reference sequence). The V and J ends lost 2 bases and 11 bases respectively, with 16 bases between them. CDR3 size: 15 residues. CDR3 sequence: CASSLRTATGTPLHF. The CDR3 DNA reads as TGTGCCAGCAGTTTAAGGACAGCTACGGGGACACCCCTCCACTTT.

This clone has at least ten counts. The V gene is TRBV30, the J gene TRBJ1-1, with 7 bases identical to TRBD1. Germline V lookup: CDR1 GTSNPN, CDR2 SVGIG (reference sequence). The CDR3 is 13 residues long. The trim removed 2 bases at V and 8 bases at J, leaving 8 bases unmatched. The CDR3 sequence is CAWSRTGIGEAFF. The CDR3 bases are TGTGCCTGGAGTCGGACAGGTATCGGCGAAGCTTTCTTT.

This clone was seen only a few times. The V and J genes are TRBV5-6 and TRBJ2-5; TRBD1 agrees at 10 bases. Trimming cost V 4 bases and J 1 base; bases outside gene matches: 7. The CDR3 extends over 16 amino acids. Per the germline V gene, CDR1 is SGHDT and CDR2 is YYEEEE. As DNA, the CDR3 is TGTGCCAGCAGCCCGGGGTGGACAGGGGGCCAAGAGACCCAGTACTTC. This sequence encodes CASSPGWTGGQETQYF.

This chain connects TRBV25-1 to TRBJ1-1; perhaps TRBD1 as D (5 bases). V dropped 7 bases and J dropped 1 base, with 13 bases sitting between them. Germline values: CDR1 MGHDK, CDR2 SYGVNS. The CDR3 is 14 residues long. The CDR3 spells CASMLGLGNTEAFF. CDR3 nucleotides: TGTGCCAGCATGTTGGGGCTGGGGAACACTGAAGCTTTCTTT.

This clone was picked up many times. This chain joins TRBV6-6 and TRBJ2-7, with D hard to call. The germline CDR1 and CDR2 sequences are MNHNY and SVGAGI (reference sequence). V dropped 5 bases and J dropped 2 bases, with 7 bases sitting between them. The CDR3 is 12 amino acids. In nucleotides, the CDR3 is TGTGCCAGCAGTCTTAGCCCCTACGAGCAGTACTTC. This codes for CASSLSPYEQYF.

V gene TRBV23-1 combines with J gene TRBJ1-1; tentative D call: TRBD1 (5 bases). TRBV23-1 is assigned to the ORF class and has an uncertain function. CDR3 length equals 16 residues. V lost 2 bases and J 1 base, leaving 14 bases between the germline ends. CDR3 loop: CASSQGDSISNTEAFF. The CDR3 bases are TGCGCCAGCAGTCAAGGAGACAGTATCTCGAACACTGAAGCTTTCTTT.

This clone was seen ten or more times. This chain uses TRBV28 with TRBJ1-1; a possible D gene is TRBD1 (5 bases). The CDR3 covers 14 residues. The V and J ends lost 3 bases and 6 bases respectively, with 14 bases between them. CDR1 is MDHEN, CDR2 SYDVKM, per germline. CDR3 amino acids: CASSFQVGPSEAFF. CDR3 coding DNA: TGTGCCAGCAGTTTTCAAGTGGGGCCATCTGAAGCTTTCTTT.

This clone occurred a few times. Here the CDR3 reads CASSGDRVKRRGYGYTF. In nucleotides, the CDR3 is TGTGCCAGCAGTGGGGACAGGGTAAAAAGAAGGGGATATGGCTACACCTTC. V gene TRBV12-3 or TRBV12-4 combines with J gene TRBJ1-2; 9 nucleotides align to TRBD1. Trimming cost V 5 bases and J 5 bases; bases outside gene matches: 15. This CDR3 comprises 17 residues.

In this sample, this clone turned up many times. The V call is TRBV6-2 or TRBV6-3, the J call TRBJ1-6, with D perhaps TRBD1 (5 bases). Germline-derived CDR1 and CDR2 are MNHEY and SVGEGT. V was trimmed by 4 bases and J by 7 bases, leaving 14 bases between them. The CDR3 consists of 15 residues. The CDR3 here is CASSSVQGRNSPLHF. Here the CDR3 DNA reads TGTGCCAGCAGTTCCGTCCAGGGTCGGAATTCACCCCTCCACTTT.

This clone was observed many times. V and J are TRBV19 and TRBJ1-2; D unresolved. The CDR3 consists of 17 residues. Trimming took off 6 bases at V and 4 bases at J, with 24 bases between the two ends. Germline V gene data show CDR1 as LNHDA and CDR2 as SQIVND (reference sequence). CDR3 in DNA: TGTGCCAGTAGCGTTATCGATCCGCGTCAGACATTCTATGGCTACACCTTC. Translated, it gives CASSVIDPRQTFYGYTF.

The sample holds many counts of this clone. CDR3 DNA sequence: TGTGCCAGCAGCGCCAGCAACAGGGATGGGAATCAGCCCCAGCATTTT. Translating it yields CASSASNRDGNQPQHF. V and J are TRBV7-9 and TRBJ1-5, with a tentative D call TRBD1 (6 bases). V shed 5 bases and J shed 4 bases, with 18 bases lying between them. Germline V gene sequence: CDR1 SEHNR, CDR2 FQNEAQ (reference sequence). This CDR3 has 16 amino acids. Drawing the rest from reference TRBV7-9 and TRBJ1-5, the complete variable domain is DTGVSQNPRHKITKRGQNVTFRCDPISEHNRLYWYRQTLGQGPEFLTYFQNEAQLEKSRLLSDRFSAERPKGSFSTLEIQRTEQGDSAMYLCASSASNRDGNQPQHFGDGTRLSIL.

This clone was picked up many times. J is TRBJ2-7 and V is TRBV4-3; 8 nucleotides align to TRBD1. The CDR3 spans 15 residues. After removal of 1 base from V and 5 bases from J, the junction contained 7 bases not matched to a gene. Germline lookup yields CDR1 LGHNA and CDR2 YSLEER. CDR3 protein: CASSQVGQGADEQYF. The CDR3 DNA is TGCGCCAGCAGCCAAGTTGGCCAGGGGGCGGACGAGCAGTACTTC.

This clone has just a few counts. The chain's CDR3 is CASSLTSGPYGYTF. The DNA of the CDR3 is TGTGCCAGCAGCTTAACGTCAGGGCCCTATGGCTACACCTTC. This rearrangement joins TRBV7-3 to TRBJ1-2; D is perhaps TRBD1 (5 bases). Trimming removed 0 bases from V and 4 bases from J, with 9 bases in between. This CDR3 is built from 14 residues. CDR1 and CDR2 from the germline V gene are SGHTA and FQGTGA.

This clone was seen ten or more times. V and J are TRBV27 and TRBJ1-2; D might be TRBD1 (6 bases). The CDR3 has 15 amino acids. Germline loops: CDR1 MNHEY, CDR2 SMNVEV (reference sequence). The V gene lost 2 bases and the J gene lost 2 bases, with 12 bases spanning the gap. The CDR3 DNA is TGTGCCAGCAGTTTAGGACCAACAGGGAACTATGGCTACACCTTC. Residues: CASSLGPTGNYGYTF.

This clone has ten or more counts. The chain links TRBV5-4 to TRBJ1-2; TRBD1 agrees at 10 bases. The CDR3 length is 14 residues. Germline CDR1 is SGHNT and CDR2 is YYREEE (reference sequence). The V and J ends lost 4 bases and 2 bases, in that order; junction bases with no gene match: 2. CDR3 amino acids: CASSPGQGNYGYTF. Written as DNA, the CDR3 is TGTGCCAGCAGCCCGGGACAGGGGAACTATGGCTACACCTTC.